This T cell receptor beta chain was obtained from a study of blood T cell repertoires in COVID-19. About the study: Researchers got acute and convalescent COVID-19 samples from the United States, Italy and Spain.

The germline V and J ends were trimmed by 5 bases and 0 bases, with 7 bases remaining between them. This CDR3 is 13 amino acids long. Germline V gene lookup returns CDR1 KGHSH and CDR2 LQKENI. Everyone who took part was 18 to 89 years old, and they came from fewer than 25 US areas. Self-reported history from a screening survey and questionnaire set each donor's cohort. The method was immunoSEQ multiplex PCR; TCRdb's version includes in-frame clones alone and lacks a portion of them. The sample includes more than 200,000 clones, approximately 80% seen only once; the top ten take 6.5% to 9%. This chain links TRBV18 with TRBJ1-1; no reliable D call. This TCR was recovered from a middle-aged woman with acute COVID-19. What was sequenced was PBMCs or T cells enriched from blood (not recorded which). The CDR3 DNA is TGTGCCAGCTCATTAGCGGTGAACACTGAAGCTTTCTTT. Its translation: CASSLAVNTEAFF.